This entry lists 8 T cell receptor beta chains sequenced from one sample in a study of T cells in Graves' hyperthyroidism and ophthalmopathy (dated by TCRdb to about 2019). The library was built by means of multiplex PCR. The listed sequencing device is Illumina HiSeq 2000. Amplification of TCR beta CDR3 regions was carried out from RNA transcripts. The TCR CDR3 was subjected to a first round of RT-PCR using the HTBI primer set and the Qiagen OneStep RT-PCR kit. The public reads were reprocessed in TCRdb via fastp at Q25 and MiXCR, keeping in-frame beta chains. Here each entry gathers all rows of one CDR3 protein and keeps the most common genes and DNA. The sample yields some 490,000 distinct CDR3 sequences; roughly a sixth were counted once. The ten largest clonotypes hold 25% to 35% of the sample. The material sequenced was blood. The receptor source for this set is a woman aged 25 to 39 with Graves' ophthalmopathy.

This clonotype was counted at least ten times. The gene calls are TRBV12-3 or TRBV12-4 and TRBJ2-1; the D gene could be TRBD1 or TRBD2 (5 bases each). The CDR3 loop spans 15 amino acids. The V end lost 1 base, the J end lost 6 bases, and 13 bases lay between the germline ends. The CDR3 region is CASSLDLGTLNEQFF. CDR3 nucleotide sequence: TGTGCCAGCAGTTTAGATTTAGGGACGCTCAATGAGCAGTTCTTC.

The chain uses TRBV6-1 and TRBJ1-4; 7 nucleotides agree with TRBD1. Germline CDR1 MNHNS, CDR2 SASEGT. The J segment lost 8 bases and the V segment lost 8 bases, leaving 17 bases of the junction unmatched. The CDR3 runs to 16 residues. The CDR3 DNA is TGTGCCAGCTCTCTTCTCTCGGGGACAGCCCTGGAAAAACTGTTTTTT. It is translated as CASSLLSGTALEKLFF.

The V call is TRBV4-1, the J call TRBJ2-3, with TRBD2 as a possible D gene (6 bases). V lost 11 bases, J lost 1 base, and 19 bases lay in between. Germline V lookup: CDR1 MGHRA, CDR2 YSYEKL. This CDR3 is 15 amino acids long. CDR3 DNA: TGCGCCGGCAAATCCCGGGGGTCCCGCACAGATACGCAGTATTTT. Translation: CAGKSRGSRTDTQYF.

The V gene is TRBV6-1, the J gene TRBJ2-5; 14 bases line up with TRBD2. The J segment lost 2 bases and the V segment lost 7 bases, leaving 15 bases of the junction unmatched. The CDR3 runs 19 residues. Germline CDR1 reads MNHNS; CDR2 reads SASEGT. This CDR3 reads CASTRLAGGPEGLQETQYF. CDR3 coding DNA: TGTGCCAGCACCCGACTAGCGGGAGGGCCGGAGGGCCTACAAGAGACCCAGTACTTC.

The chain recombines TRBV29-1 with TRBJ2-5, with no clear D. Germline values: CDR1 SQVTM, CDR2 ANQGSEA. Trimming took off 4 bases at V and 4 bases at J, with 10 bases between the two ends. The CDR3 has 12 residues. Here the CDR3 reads CSVALVGETQYF. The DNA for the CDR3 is TGCAGCGTTGCTCTAGTGGGAGAGACCCAGTACTTC.

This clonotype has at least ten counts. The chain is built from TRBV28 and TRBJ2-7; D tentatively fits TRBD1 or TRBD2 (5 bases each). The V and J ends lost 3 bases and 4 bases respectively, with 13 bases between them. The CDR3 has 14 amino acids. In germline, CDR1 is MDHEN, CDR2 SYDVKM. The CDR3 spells CASSFGDGEYEQYF. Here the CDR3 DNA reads TGTGCCAGCAGTTTCGGGGACGGCGAATACGAGCAGTACTTC.

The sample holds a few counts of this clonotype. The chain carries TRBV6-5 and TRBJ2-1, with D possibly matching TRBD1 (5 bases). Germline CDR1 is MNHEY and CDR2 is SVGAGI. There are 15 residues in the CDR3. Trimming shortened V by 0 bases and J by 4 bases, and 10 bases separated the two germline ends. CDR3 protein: CASSYSLRAYNEQFF. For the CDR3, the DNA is TGTGCCAGCAGTTACTCGCTCAGGGCTTACAATGAGCAGTTCTTC.

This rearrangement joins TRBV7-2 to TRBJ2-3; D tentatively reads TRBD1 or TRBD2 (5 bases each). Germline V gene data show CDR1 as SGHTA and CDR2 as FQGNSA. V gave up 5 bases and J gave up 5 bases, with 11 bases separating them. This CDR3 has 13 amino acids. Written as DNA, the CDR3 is TGTGCCAGCAGCAAGGAGAGGGGAGATACGCAGTATTTT. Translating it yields CASSKERGDTQYF.